The 4 T cell receptor beta chains presented below share a single source sample, sequenced in a study of metastatic and nonmetastatic thyroid tumors. Until they underwent thyroid surgery, no patient had received any treatment. TCRdb reprocessed the PCR reads using MiXCR. Here the sample spans around 38,000 clones, over 25% being singletons. The sample consisted of blood. The receptors were gathered from a male donor with papillary thyroid cancer or a benign thyroid nodule (not recorded which). Some clones in this sample may be carry-over from other donors' samples.

This clone was recorded many times. This rearrangement joins TRBV9 to TRBJ1-3; D possibly corresponds to TRBD1 (5 bases). Germline CDR1 reads SGDLS; CDR2 reads YYNGEE. This CDR3 is 17 amino acids long. Between the trimmed V and J ends, which lost 0 bases and 0 bases, there was a span of 13 bases. CDR3 sequence reads: CASSVAGLANSGNTIYF. DNA for the CDR3: TGTGCCAGCAGCGTAGCAGGGCTCGCCAACTCTGGAAACACCATATATTTT.

Only a few counts were recorded for this clone. V usage is TRBV2 and J usage is TRBJ1-5, with D uncertain. Germline values: CDR1 SNHLY, CDR2 FYNNEI. V lost 2 bases and J lost 1, with 6 bases in between. CDR3 length: 14 residues. CDR3 coding DNA: TGTGCCAGCAGTGAAATCAACAGCAATCAGCCCCAGCATTTT. Translated: CASSEINSNQPQHF.

Turning to this clone: Given the absence of the conserved phenylalanine or tryptophan at the CDR3 end, a read error is likely. J is TRBJ2-7 and V is TRBV6-5, with 8 positions matching TRBD2. This CDR3 has 16 residues. CDR1 and CDR2 (germline): MNHEY, SVGAGI. V lost 2 bases to trimming and J lost 4 bases; unmatched junction nucleotides: 10. The DNA of the CDR3 is TGTGCCAGCAGTTACGTGTCTCGGACTAGCTGGTACGAGCAGTACCTC. Protein product: CASSYVSRTSWYEQYL.

This chain connects TRBV7-2 to TRBJ2-1, with 8 bases aligning to TRBD2. CDR3 length equals 14 residues. With V trimmed by 5 bases and J by 8 bases, 8 bases remained unmatched. Germline CDR1 and CDR2: SGHTA and FQGNSA. The CDR3 region is CASSTSGSTDEQFF. CDR3 DNA: TGTGCCAGCAGCACAAGCGGGAGCACAGATGAGCAGTTCTTC. The entire variable domain, with the rest obtained from reference TRBV7-2 and TRBJ2-1, is as follows: GAGVSQSPSNKVTEKGKDVELRCDPISGHTALYWYRQSLGQGLEFLIYFQGNSAPDKSGLPSDRFSAERTGGSVSTLTIQRTQQEDSAVYLCASSTSGSTDEQFFGPGTRLTVL.